This T cell receptor beta chain was observed in a study of blood T cell repertoires in COVID-19. Study background: Researchers got acute and convalescent COVID-19 samples from the United States, Italy and Spain. Nucleic acid was either cDNA or gDNA, and it came from T cells, B-cell-depleted T cells, or PBMCs.

The authors' processing: Reference gene primer amplification gave nucleated cell count estimates. Clones were sequenced by immunoSEQ multiplex PCR, and TCRdb holds only the in-frame ones, with some missing. Clonal size and the V and J genes are those of that table, whereas D and trimming came from the DNA. Altogether more than 150,000 clones are present, approximately 80% being singletons, with the ten largest covering around 13%. V shed 4 bases and J 6 bases; nucleotides not matched to a gene: 10. Germline assignment: CDR1 MDHEN and CDR2 SYDVKM. This CDR3 contains 15 residues. The TCR comes from a man in his 70s who had recovered from COVID-19. Sequenced input: peripheral blood. V is TRBV28 and J is TRBJ2-5, with TRBD1 matching over 8 bases. The CDR3 protein is CASSSGQARTKTQYF. The CDR3, as DNA: TGTGCCAGCAGTTCGGGACAGGCACGGACGAAGACCCAGTACTTC.